The 20 T cell receptor beta chains below come from one sample, sequenced in a study of shared clonotypes between healthy human individuals. Sequencing was performed with immunoSEQ multiplex PCR; in TCRdb, only in-frame clones are kept and a portion is missing. The sample consists of 2 million to 2.5 million clones, 80% to 95% of them appearing once. Sequenced input: naive CD4+ T cells from PBMCs. Subset specified: CD45RA+ positively selected. Every receptor here comes from a man younger than 35 in good health. Some clones in this sample may be carry-over from other donors' samples.

V is TRBV7-2 and J is TRBJ1-1; 7 positions match TRBD1. This CDR3 contains 15 residues. Trimming removed 5 bases from V and 1 base from J; junction bases left unmatched: 7. Germline V gives CDR1 SGHTA, CDR2 FQGNSA. Written as DNA, the CDR3 is TGTGCCAGCAGCCATATCGACAGGGCGAACACTGAAGCTTTCTTT. Translated: CASSHIDRANTEAFF.

The gene calls are TRBV18 and TRBJ2-5, with D possibly being TRBD1 (5 bases). V was clipped by 3 bases and J by 2 bases, with 16 bases between them. Germline loops: CDR1 KGHSH, CDR2 LQKENI. This CDR3 comprises 16 residues. CDR3 loop: CASSPLPKQAQETQYF. The CDR3 nucleotides are TGTGCCAGCTCACCCCTTCCCAAACAGGCGCAAGAGACCCAGTACTTC.

This clone was seen only once. The chain carries TRBV5-1 and TRBJ1-2, with D possibly being TRBD1 (6 bases). With 0 bases removed from V and 7 bases from J, the gap between germline ends came to 19 bases. The CDR3 has 16 residues. In germline, CDR1 is SGHRS, CDR2 YFSETQ. CDR3 sequence reads: CASSLASQGKSGGYTF. The CDR3 DNA reads TGCGCCAGCAGCTTGGCCTCTCAGGGGAAGTCGGGTGGCTACACCTTC.

In this sample, this clone turned up a few times. This chain joins TRBV5-4 and TRBJ2-7, with 12 positions matching TRBD2. The V segment lost 4 bases and the J segment 0 bases; nucleotides outside the gene matches: 11. The CDR3 is 18 amino acids. Per germline, CDR1 SGHNT and CDR2 YYREEE (reference sequence). CDR3 residues: CASSPGTSGRWSSYEQYF. For the CDR3, the DNA is TGTGCCAGCAGCCCAGGGACTAGCGGGCGATGGAGCTCCTACGAGCAGTACTTC.

This clone showed up just a few times. This sequence joins TRBV2 and TRBJ1-1; tentative D call: TRBD1 (6 bases). The CDR3 totals 12 residues. The germline V gene has CDR1 SNHLY and CDR2 FYNNEI. The V and J ends lost 10 bases and 5 bases respectively, with 14 bases between them. The DNA for the CDR3 is TGTGCCACCCAGGGGAGGAGAACTGAAGCTTTCTTT. This sequence encodes CATQGRRTEAFF.

The chain has TRBV10-3 and TRBJ1-5; the match to TRBD1 covers 9 bases. The CDR3 runs 18 residues. V trimming: 0 bases; J trimming: 3 bases; junction bases outside the gene matches: 9. Germline V lookup: CDR1 ENHRY, CDR2 SYGVKD. The CDR3 nucleotides read TGTGCCATCAGTGAGTCGGGACAGGGTAGAGGGGACAATCAGCCCCAGCATTTT. It encodes CAISESGQGRGDNQPQHF.

The chain joins TRBV6-1 to TRBJ2-3; unclear D gene. Looked up from germline, CDR1 is MNHNS and CDR2 is SASEGT. The CDR3 extends over 13 amino acids. Trimming removed 6 bases from V and 4 bases from J, with 11 bases in between. CDR3 amino acids: CASREASADTQYF. The DNA for the CDR3 is TGTGCCAGCAGAGAGGCTTCGGCAGATACGCAGTATTTT.

J is TRBJ2-2 and V is TRBV7-8; D possibly corresponds to TRBD2 (6 bases). Germline CDR1 and CDR2: SGHVS and FQNEAQ. The CDR3 loop spans 15 amino acids. The V end lost 3 bases, the J end lost 0 bases, and 8 bases lay between the germline ends. CDR3 sequence (DNA): TGTGCCAGCAGCTTTAAGCGGGCGAACACCGGGGAGCTGTTTTTT. Residues: CASSFKRANTGELFF.

The chain has TRBV27 and TRBJ1-1; a possible D gene is TRBD1 (5 bases). This CDR3 is built from 12 residues. Germline loops: CDR1 MNHEY, CDR2 SMNVEV (reference sequence). Trimming pared 6 bases from V and 0 bases from J, leaving 5 bases between. CDR3 sequence (DNA): TGTGCCAGCAGGGGGGTGAACACTGAAGCTTTCTTT. Translation gives CASRGVNTEAFF.

The chain joins TRBV6-5 to TRBJ1-5, with 10 bases aligning to TRBD1. The CDR3 is 14 residues long. The ends lost 5 bases at V and 7 bases at J; junction bases unmatched: 5. The V gene's germline CDR1 is MNHEY and CDR2 SVGAGI. CDR3 in DNA: TGTGCCAGCAGTCTGGACAGGGGGTGGCAGCCCCAGCATTTT. It codes for CASSLDRGWQPQHF.

The chain uses TRBV5-8 and TRBJ2-1; 15 bases match TRBD2. J was trimmed by 6 bases and V by 0 bases; bases with no gene match: 7. CDR3 size: 18 residues. From germline, CDR1 is SGHTS and CDR2 YDEGEE. The CDR3 here is CASSLVRTSGRAINEQFF. The CDR3 region has the DNA TGTGCCAGCAGCTTGGTACGGACTAGCGGGAGGGCCATCAATGAGCAGTTCTTC. The full variable domain, with the rest looked up from reference TRBV5-8 and TRBJ2-1, is EAGVTQSPTHLIKTRGQQATLRCSPISGHTSVYWYQQALGLGLQFLLWYDEGEERNRGNFPPRFSGRQFPNYSSELNVNALELEDSALYLCASSLVRTSGRAINEQFFGPGTRLTVL.

In its sample, this clone was seen once. Compared with germline, one end of the junction differs, possibly owing to a read error. The gene calls are TRBV28 and TRBJ1-5; D remains ambiguous. CDR3 length: 15 amino acids. In germline, CDR1 is MDHEN, CDR2 SYDVKM. CDR3 bases: TGTGCCAGCAGCTTATCCCCACACCTGGGGCAGCCCCAGCATTTT. Translation: CASSLSPHLGQPQHF.

This clone was seen only once. The V call is TRBV27, the J call TRBJ2-5; possible D gene TRBD1, 6 bases. CDR3 length equals 15 residues. Trimming took off 3 bases at V and 2 bases at J, with 13 bases between the two ends. Germline values: CDR1 MNHEY, CDR2 SMNVEV (reference sequence). The CDR3 bases are TGTGCCAGCAGTTTCTTCGGCAGGGGACAAGAGACCCAGTACTTC. Protein: CASSFFGRGQETQYF.

The chain carries TRBV7-2 and TRBJ2-5; 7 bases map to TRBD1. V was clipped by 4 bases and J by 0 bases; unmatched bases: 8. This CDR3 has 16 amino acids. CDR1 and CDR2 from the germline V gene are SGHTA and FQGNSA. CDR3 bases: TGTGCCAGCAGCTCTCCGACAGGGCTATACCAAGAGACCCAGTACTTC. This encodes CASSSPTGLYQETQYF.

This sequence joins TRBV7-7 and TRBJ2-5; D is unresolved. This CDR3 region has 14 residues. V was cut by 5 bases and J by 2 bases, with 12 bases left in between. Germline values: CDR1 SSHAT, CDR2 FNYEAQ (reference sequence). CDR3 residues: CASSTFIGQETQYF. The CDR3 nucleotides read TGTGCCAGCAGCACATTTATCGGGCAAGAGACCCAGTACTTC.

This chain connects TRBV30 to TRBJ2-5, with a tentative D call TRBD2 (6 bases). Germline V gene lookup returns CDR1 GTSNPN and CDR2 SVGIG (reference sequence). The V gene lost 2 bases and the J gene lost 9 bases, with 19 bases spanning the gap. The CDR3 covers 14 residues. The CDR3 nucleotides are TGTGCCTGGAGTTATTCCGGGACTTTTAACCCCCAGTACTTC. Protein product: CAWSYSGTFNPQYF.

The CDR3 loop reads CASSFGIREDTQYF. CDR3 in DNA: TGTGCCAGCAGCTTTGGAATCAGGGAGGATACGCAGTATTTT. The gene calls are TRBV5-6 and TRBJ2-3; D may match TRBD1 or TRBD2 (5 bases each). With 2 bases removed from V and 6 bases from J, the gap between germline ends came to 13 bases. Germline-derived CDR1 and CDR2 are SGHDT and YYEEEE. This CDR3 spans 14 amino acids.

This clone appeared a single time. V is TRBV29-1 and J is TRBJ2-3, with D possibly being TRBD2 (6 bases). Trimming pared 4 bases from V and 5 bases from J, leaving 16 bases between. Germline values: CDR1 SQVTM, CDR2 ANQGSEA. The CDR3 length is 14 residues. Written as DNA, the CDR3 is TGCAGCGTTGGACTATTACTGGGGGGAGATACGCAGTATTTT. This encodes CSVGLLLGGDTQYF.

This rearrangement joins TRBV19 to TRBJ1-4; D is perhaps TRBD1 (5 bases). Germline CDR1 LNHDA, CDR2 SQIVND (reference sequence). With 10 bases removed from V and 8 bases from J, the gap between germline ends came to 23 bases. This CDR3 is 15 amino acids long. The CDR3 sequence: CATSLWAGIDEKLFF. As DNA, the CDR3 is TGTGCCACCTCGCTTTGGGCAGGGATCGACGAAAAACTGTTTTTT.

The rearrangement uses TRBV5-3 and TRBJ1-4; TRBD1 matches at 8 bases. TRBV5-3 is designated an ORF whose function remains uncertain. Trimming removed 4 bases from V and 5 bases from J; junction bases left unmatched: 13. This CDR3 region has 17 residues. CDR3 bases: TGTGCCAGAAGCCCAAGAGACCGGGACAGGAAAAATGAAAAACTGTTTTTT. It is translated as CARSPRDRDRKNEKLFF.